This record looks at one T cell receptor (beta chain) sequence and its context. Its target is not known. This sample is part of a study of T cell responses to AZD1222 COVID-19 vaccine. Measured with immunoSEQ multiplex PCR; TCRdb has only the in-frame clones, and not every one. The sample includes roughly 120,000 clones, around 90% of them seen just once. Trimming removed 0 bases from V and 2 bases from J, with 12 bases in between. The length of the CDR3 is 15 residues. The germline V gene encodes CDR1 SGHNT and CDR2 YYREEE (reference sequence). Notes on the study in general: Researchers took repertoire samples only after the peak T cell response had come.

The J gene is TRBJ2-7, the V gene TRBV5-4; possible D gene TRBD1, 6 bases. The sequence was collected from an adult in good health. The sample in question was peripheral blood, obtained on day 0 of AZD1222 vaccination. Here the CDR3 DNA reads TGTGCCAGCAGCTTGGTGCCAGGGGAGACCTACGAGCAGTACTTC. This codes for CASSLVPGETYEQYF.